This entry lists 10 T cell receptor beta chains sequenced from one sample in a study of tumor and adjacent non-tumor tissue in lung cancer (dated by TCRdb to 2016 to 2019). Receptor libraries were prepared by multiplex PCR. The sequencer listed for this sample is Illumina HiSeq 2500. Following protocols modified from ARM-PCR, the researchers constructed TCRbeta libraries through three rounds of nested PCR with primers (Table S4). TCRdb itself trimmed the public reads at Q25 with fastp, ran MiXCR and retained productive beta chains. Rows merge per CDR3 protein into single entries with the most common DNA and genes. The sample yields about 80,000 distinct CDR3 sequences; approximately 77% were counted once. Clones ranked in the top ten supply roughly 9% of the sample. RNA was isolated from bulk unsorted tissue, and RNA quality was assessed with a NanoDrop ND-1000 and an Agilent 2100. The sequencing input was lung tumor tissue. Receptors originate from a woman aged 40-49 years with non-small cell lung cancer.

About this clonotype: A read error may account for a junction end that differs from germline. The CDR3 loop is CANSYPGDSNQPQHF. The CDR3 coding sequence is TGTGCCAACAGTTACCCGGGAGACAGCAATCAGCCCCAGCATTTT. The V gene is TRBV6-6, the J gene TRBJ1-5; D unclear. CDR1 and CDR2 (germline): MNHNY, SVGAGI (reference sequence). The CDR3 loop spans 15 amino acids.

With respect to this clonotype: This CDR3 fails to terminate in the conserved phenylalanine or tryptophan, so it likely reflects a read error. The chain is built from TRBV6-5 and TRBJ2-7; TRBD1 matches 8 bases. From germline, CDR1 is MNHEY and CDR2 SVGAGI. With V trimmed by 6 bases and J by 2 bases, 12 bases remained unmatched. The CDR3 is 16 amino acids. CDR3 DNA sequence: TGTGCCAGCAGATACGCCCTAGGACAGGGCCCCTACGAGCAGTACTCC. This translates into CASRYALGQGPYEQYS.

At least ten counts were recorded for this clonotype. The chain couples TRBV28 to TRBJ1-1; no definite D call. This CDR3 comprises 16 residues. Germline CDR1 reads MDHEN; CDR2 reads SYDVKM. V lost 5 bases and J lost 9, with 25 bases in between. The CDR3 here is CASSPGIFTGGVKAFF. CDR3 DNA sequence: TGTGCCAGCAGTCCGGGGATTTTTACGGGCGGGGTCAAAGCTTTCTTT. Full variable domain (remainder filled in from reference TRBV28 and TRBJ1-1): DVKVTQSSRYLVKRTGEKVFLECVQDMDHENMFWYRQDPGLGLRLIYFSYDVKMKEKGDIPEGYSVSREKKERFSLILESASTNQTSMYLCASSPGIFTGGVKAFFGQGTRLTVV.

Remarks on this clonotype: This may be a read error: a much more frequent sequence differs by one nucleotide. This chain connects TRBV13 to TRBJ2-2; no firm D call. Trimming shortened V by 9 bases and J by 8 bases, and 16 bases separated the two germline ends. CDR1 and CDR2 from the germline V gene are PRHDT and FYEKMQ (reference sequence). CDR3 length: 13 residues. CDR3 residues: CARSEQPLGELFF. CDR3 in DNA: TGTGCCAGGAGCGAACAACCCCTAGGGGAGCTGTTTTTT. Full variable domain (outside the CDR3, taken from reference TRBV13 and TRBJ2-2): AAGVIQSPRHLIKEKRETATLKCYPIPRHDTVYWYQQGPGQDPQFLISFYEKMQSDKGSIPDRFSAQQFSDYHSELNMSSLELGDSALYFCARSEQPLGELFFGEGSRLTVL.

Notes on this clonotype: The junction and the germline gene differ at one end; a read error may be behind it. The CDR3, as DNA: TGTGGCAGCAGCCCTGACAGGGGGCGCTTCCATGGTTACACCTTC. This sequence encodes CGSSPDRGRFHGYTF. This chain links TRBV5-6 with TRBJ1-2; 10 nucleotides match TRBD1. Germline V gene data show CDR1 as SGHDT and CDR2 as YYEEEE. This CDR3 has 15 residues.

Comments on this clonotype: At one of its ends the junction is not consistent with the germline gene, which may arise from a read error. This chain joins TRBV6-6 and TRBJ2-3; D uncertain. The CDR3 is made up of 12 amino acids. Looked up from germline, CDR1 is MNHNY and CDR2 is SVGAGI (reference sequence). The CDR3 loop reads CASSPIKDTQYF. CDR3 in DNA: TGTGCCAGCAGCCCCATTAAAGATACACAGTATTTT.

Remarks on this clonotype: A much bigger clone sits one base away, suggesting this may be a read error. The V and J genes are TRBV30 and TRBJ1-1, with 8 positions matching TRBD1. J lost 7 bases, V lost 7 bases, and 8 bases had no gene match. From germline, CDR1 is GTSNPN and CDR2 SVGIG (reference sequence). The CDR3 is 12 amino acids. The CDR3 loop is CAYRGDSVEAFF. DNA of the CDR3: TGTGCCTACAGGGGGGACTCTGTTGAAGCTTTCTTT.

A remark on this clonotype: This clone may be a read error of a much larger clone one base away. The CDR3 DNA follows: TGTGCCAGCGGAGGACGGAACACCGGGGAGCTGTTTTTT. Amino acids: CASGGRNTGELFF. The J gene is TRBJ2-2, the V gene TRBV5-4, with a possible D match to TRBD2 (5 bases). Trimming shortened V by 7 bases and J by 1 base, and 8 bases separated the two germline ends. Per the germline V gene, CDR1 is SGHNT and CDR2 is YYREEE (reference sequence). CDR3 length equals 13 residues.

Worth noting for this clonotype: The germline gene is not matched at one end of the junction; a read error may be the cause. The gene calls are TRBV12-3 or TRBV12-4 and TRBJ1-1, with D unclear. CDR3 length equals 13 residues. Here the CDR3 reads CASNLGPPGEAFF. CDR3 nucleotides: TGTGCCAGCAATTTAGGTCCACCAGGCGAAGCATTCTTT.

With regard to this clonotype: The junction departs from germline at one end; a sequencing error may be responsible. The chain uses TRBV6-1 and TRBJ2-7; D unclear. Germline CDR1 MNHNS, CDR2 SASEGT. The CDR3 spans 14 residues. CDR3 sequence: CDSSLQPSYYEQYF. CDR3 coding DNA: TGTGACAGCAGTCTACAACCTTCTTATTACGAGCAGTACTTC.